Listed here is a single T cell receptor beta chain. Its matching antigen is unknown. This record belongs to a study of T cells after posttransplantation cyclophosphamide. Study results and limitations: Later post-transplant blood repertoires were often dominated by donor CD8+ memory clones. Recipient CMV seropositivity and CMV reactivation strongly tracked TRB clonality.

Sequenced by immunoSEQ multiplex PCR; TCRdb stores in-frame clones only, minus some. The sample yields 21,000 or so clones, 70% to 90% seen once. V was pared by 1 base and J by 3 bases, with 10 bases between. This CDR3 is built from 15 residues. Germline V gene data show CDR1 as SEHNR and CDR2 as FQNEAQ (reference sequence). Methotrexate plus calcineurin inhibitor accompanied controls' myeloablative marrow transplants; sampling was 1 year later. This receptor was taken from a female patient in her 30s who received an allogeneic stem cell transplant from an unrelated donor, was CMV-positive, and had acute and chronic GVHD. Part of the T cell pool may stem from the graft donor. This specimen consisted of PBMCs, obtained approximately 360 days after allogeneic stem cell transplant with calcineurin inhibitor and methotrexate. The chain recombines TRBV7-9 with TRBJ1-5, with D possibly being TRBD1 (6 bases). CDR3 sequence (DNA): TGTGCCAGCAGCTTAGGCGGACAGTTCAATCAGCCCCAGCATTTT. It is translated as CASSLGGQFNQPQHF. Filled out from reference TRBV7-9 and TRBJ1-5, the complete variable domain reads DTGVSQNPRHKITKRGQNVTFRCDPISEHNRLYWYRQTLGQGPEFLTYFQNEAQLEKSRLLSDRFSAERPKGSFSTLEIQRTEQGDSAMYLCASSLGGQFNQPQHFGDGTRLSIL.